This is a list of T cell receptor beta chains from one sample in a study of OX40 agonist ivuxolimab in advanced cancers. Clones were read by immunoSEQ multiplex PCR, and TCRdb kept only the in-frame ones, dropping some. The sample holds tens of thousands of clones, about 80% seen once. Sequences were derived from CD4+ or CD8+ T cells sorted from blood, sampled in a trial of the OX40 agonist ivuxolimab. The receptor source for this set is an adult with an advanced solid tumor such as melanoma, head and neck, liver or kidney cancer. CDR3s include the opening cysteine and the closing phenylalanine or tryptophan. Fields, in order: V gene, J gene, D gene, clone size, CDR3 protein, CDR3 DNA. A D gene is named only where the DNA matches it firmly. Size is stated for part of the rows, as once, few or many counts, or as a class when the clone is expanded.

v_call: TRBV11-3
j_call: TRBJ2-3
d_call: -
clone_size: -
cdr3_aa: CASSLDPTTDTQYF
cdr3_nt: TGTGCCAGCAGCTTAGACCCGACGACAGATACGCAGTATTTT

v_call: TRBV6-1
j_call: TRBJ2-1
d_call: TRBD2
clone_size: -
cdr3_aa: CASGTSGGDEQFF
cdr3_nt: TGTGCCAGCGGGACTAGCGGGGGCGATGAGCAGTTCTTC

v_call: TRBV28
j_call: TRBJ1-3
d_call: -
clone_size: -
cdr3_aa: CASSSPSGNTIYF
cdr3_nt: TGTGCCAGCAGCTCCCCCTCTGGAAACACCATATATTTT

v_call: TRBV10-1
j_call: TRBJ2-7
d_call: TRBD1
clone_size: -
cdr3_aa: CASSERRTGVSEQYF
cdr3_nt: TGCGCCAGCAGTGAGCGACGAACAGGGGTTAGCGAGCAGTACTTC

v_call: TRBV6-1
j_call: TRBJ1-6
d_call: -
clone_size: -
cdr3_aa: CASSASTGPNSPLHF
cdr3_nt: TGTGCCAGCAGTGCGTCGACAGGACCTAATTCACCCCTCCACTTT

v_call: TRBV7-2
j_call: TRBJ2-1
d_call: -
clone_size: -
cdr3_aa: CASSLKFHEQFF
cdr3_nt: TGTGCCAGCAGCTTAAAGTTCCATGAGCAGTTCTTC

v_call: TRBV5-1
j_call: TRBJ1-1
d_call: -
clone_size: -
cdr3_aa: CASSPGGLNTEAFF
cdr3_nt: TGCGCCAGCAGCCCCGGCGGTTTGAACACTGAAGCTTTCTTT

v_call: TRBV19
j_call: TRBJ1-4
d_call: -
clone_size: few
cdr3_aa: CASSLGQIWGEKLFF
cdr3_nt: TGTGCCAGTAGTTTAGGACAGATCTGGGGGGAAAAACTGTTTTTT

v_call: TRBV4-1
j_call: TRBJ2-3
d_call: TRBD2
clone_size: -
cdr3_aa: CASSQEYPSGRSPDTQYF
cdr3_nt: TGCGCCAGCAGCCAAGAGTACCCTAGCGGGAGATCGCCAGATACGCAGTATTTT

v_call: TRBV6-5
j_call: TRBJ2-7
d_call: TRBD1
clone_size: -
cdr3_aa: CASSYGGTGSYEQYF
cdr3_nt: TGTGCCAGCAGTTACGGGGGGACAGGGTCCTACGAGCAGTACTTC

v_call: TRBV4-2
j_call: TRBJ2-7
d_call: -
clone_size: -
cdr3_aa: CASSQGSLATQAYEQYF
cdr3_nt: TGTGCCAGCAGCCAAGGGTCCCTAGCGACTCAAGCCTACGAGCAGTACTTC

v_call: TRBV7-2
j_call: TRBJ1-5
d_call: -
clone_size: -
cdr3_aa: CASSLNRAQPQHF
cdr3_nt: TGTGCCAGCAGCTTAAACAGGGCTCAGCCCCAGCATTTT

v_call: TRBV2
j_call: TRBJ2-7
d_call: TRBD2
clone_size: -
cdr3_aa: CASRGLAGLSYEQYF
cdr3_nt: TGTGCCAGCAGAGGACTAGCGGGACTATCCTACGAGCAGTACTTC

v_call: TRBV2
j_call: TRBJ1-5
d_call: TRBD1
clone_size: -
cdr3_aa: CASRTGGTENQPQHF
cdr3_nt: TGTGCCAGCAGGACAGGGGGGACAGAGAATCAGCCCCAGCATTTT

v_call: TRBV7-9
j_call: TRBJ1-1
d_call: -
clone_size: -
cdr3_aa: CASSEYREVNAETFF
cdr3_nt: TGTGCCAGCAGCGAGTACAGGGAGGTAAACGCTGAAACTTTCTTT

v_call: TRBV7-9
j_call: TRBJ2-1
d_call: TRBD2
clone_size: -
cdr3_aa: CASSLGKLLAGEGEQFF
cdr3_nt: TGTGCCAGCAGCTTAGGAAAACTGCTAGCGGGAGAAGGGGAGCAGTTCTTC

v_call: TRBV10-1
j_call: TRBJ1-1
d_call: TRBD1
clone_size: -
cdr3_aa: CASSESGQVREAFF
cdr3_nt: TGCGCCAGCAGTGAGTCGGGACAGGTTCGTGAAGCTTTCTTT

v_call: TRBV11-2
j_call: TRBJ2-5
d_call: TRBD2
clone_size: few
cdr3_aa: CASRISGGAETQYF
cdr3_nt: TGTGCCAGCAGGATTAGCGGGGGGGCGGAGACCCAGTACTTC

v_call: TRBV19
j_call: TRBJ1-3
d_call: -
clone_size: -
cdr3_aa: CASSARQRGNTIYF
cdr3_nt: TGTGCCAGTAGTGCGCGTCAGAGGGGAAACACCATATATTTT

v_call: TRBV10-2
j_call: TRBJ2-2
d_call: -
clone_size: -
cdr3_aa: CASRQGPNTGELFF
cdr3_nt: TGCGCCAGCCGCCAGGGTCCGAACACCGGGGAGCTGTTTTTT

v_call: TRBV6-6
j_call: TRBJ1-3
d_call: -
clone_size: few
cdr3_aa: CASSPGSWNSGNTIYF
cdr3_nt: TGTGCCAGCAGTCCCGGGTCCTGGAACTCTGGAAACACCATATATTTT

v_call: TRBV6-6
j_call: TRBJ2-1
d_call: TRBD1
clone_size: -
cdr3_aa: CASSYRQGDYNEQFF
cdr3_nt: TGTGCCAGCAGTTACCGGCAGGGGGATTACAATGAGCAGTTCTTC

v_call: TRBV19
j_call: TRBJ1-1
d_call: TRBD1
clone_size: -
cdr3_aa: CASSPRTGMTSTEAFF
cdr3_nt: TGTGCCAGTAGTCCCCGGACAGGCATGACTAGCACTGAAGCTTTCTTT

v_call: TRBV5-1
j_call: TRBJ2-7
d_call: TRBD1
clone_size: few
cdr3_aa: CASSGQGGVYEQYF
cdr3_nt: TGCGCCAGCAGCGGACAGGGGGGTGTGTACGAGCAGTACTTC

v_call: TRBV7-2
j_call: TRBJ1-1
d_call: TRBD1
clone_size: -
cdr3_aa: CASSVRQGMIEAFF
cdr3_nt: TGTGCCAGCAGCGTCAGACAGGGGATGATTGAAGCTTTCTTT

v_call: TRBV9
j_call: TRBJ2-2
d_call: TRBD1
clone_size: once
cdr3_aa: CASSFGTGGNTGELFF
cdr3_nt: TGTGCCAGCAGTTTTGGGACAGGGGGGAACACCGGGGAGCTGTTTTTT

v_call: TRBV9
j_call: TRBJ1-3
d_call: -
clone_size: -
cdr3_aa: CASNAAGRNTIYF
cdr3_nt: TGTGCCAGCAACGCCGCTGGCCGAAACACCATATATTTT

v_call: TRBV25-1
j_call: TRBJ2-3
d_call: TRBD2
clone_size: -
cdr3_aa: CASSGEGSDTQYF
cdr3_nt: TGTGCCAGCAGTGGGGAGGGATCAGATACGCAGTATTTT

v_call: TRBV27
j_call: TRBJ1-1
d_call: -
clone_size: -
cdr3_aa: CASSLMGGWEAFF
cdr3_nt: TGTGCCAGCAGTTTAATGGGTGGTTGGGAGGCTTTCTTT

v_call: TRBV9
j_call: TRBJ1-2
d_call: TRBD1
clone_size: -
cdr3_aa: CASSYQGADGYTF
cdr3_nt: TGTGCCAGCAGCTATCAGGGGGCGGATGGCTACACCTTC

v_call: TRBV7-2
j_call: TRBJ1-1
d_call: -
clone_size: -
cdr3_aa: CASSLDVATEAFF
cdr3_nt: TGTGCCAGCAGCTTAGACGTTGCGACTGAAGCTTTCTTT

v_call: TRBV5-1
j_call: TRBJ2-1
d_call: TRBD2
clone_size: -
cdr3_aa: CASSITSVSSYNEQFF
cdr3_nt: TGCGCCAGCAGCATTACTAGCGTTTCCTCCTACAATGAGCAGTTCTTC

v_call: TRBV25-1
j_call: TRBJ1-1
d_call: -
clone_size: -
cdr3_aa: CASSAQPSGTEAFF
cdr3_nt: TGTGCCAGCAGTGCCCAACCGAGTGGCACTGAAGCTTTCTTT

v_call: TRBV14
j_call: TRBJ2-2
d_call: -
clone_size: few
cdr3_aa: CASSRNRDAGTGELFF
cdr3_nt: TGTGCCAGCAGCCGGAACAGGGATGCGGGAACCGGGGAGCTGTTTTTT

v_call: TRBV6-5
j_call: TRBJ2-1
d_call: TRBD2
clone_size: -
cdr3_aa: CASSLQTSGIEQFF
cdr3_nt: TGTGCCAGCAGTCTCCAGACTAGCGGGATTGAGCAGTTCTTC

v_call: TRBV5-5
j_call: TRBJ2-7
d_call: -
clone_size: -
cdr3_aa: CASSLGRYEQYF
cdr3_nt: TGTGCCAGCAGCTTGGGGAGGTACGAGCAGTACTTC

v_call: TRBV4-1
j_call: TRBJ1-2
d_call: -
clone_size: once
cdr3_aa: CASSQETGRYGYTF
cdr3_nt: TGCGCCAGCAGCCAAGAGACAGGCCGGTATGGCTACACCTTC

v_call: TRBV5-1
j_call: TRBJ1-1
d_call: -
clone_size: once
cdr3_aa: CASSPLLGGGHAFF
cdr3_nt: TGCGCCAGCAGCCCGCTCCTTGGAGGGGGGCACGCTTTCTTT

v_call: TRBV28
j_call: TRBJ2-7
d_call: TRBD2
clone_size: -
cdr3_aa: CASSGSPGGGRYEQYF
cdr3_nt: TGTGCCAGCAGTGGGTCCCCGGGGGGGGGCCGCTACGAGCAGTACTTC

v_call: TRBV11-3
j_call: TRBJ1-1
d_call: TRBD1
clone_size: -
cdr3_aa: CASSLGQGGNTEAFF
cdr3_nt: TGTGCCAGCAGCCTGGGACAGGGTGGAAACACTGAAGCTTTCTTT

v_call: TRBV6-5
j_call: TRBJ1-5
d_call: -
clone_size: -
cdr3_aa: CASKTGLDQPQHF
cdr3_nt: TGTGCCAGCAAGACGGGTCTGGATCAGCCCCAGCATTTT

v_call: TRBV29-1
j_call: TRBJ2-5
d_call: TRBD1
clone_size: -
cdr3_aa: CSVRTGGGIQTQYF
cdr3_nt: TGCAGCGTTAGGACAGGGGGCGGAATACAGACCCAGTACTTC